Shown below are 5 T cell receptor beta chains from a single sample sequenced in a study of siplizumab effects on memory and regulatory T cells. Some clones are missing from TCRdb's copy, which holds only in-frame ones; the method was immunoSEQ multiplex PCR. Of over 95,000 clones detected, about 94% appear once; the ten largest clones hold approximately 0.17%. The sequencing sample was made of non-Treg CD4+ T cells sorted from blood. These receptors originate from a human donor in good health.

This chain links TRBV19 with TRBJ1-1; the D is unclear. V gave up 6 bases and J gave up 4 bases, with 21 bases separating them. Germline lookup yields CDR1 LNHDA and CDR2 SQIVND (reference sequence). The CDR3 loop spans 16 amino acids. DNA for the CDR3: TGTGCCAGTAGACGGGGAAATTCGGTAGATTTCACTGAAGCTTTCTTT. Amino acid sequence: CASRRGNSVDFTEAFF.

The chain recombines TRBV4-1 with TRBJ2-7; D is perhaps TRBD1 (5 bases). The germline CDR1 and CDR2 sequences are MGHRA and YSYEKL. With 2 bases removed from V and 4 bases from J, the gap between germline ends came to 18 bases. This CDR3 is 16 amino acids long. The CDR3 DNA reads as TGCGCCAGCAGCCAACTTCGGGCAGGGAATCGGTACGAGCAGTACTTC. Translating gives CASSQLRAGNRYEQYF.

The V gene is TRBV29-1, the J gene TRBJ2-1; D ambiguous. This CDR3 comprises 13 residues. Germline loops: CDR1 SQVTM, CDR2 ANQGSEA. V was clipped by 4 bases and J by 0 bases, with 7 bases between them. DNA for the CDR3: TGCAGCGTTGTAACCCTCTCCTACAATGAGCAGTTCTTC. This codes for CSVVTLSYNEQFF.

V is TRBV14 and J is TRBJ2-1, with a possible D match to TRBD2 (5 bases). Trimming pared 9 bases from V and 7 bases from J, leaving 10 bases between. Germline CDR1 and CDR2: SGHDN and FVKESK. The length of the CDR3 is 11 residues. The chain's CDR3 is CASRSGNEQFF. The DNA for the CDR3 is TGTGCCAGTCGGTCGGGGAATGAGCAGTTCTTC.

The CDR3 loop reads CASSQHGTPSSGNTIYF. The CDR3, as DNA: TGCGCCAGCAGCCAACACGGGACTCCGAGCTCTGGAAACACCATATATTTT. The V and J genes are TRBV4-1 and TRBJ1-3, with D perhaps TRBD1 (5 bases). Germline CDR1 and CDR2: MGHRA and YSYEKL. There are 17 residues in the CDR3. The V end lost 2 bases, the J end lost 0 bases, and 14 bases lay between the germline ends.